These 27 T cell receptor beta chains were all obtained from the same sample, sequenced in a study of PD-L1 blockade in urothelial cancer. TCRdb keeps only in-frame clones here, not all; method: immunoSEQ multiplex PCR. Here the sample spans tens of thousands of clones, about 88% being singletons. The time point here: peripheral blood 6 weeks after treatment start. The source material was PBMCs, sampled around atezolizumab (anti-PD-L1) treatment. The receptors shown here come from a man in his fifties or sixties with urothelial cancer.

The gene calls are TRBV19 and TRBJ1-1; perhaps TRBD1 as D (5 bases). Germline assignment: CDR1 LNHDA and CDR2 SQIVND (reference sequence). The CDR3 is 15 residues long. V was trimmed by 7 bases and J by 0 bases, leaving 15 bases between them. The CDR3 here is CASTGWGSMNTEAFF. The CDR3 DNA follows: TGTGCCAGTACAGGATGGGGCTCCATGAACACTGAAGCTTTCTTT.

CDR3 DNA: TGTGCCAGCAGCGAGGGACTGACAGTAGGTACAGATACGCAGTATTTT. The encoded protein is CASSEGLTVGTDTQYF. The gene calls are TRBV9 and TRBJ2-3; tentative D call: TRBD2 (6 bases). Germline CDR1 and CDR2: SGDLS and YYNGEE. The CDR3 covers 16 residues. V shed 3 bases and J shed 3 bases, with 17 bases lying between them. Drawing the rest from reference TRBV9 and TRBJ2-3, the complete variable domain is DSGVTQTPKHLITATGQRVTLRCSPRSGDLSVYWYQQSLDQGLQFLIQYYNGEERAKGNILERFSAQQFPDLHSELNLSSLELGDSALYFCASSEGLTVGTDTQYFGPGTRLTVL.

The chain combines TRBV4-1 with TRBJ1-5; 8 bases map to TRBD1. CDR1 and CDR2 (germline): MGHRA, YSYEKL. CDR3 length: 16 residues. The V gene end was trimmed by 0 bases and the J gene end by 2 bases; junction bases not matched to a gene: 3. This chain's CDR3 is CASSQEDREGNQPQHF. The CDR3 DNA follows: TGCGCCAGCAGCCAAGAGGACAGGGAGGGCAATCAGCCCCAGCATTTT.

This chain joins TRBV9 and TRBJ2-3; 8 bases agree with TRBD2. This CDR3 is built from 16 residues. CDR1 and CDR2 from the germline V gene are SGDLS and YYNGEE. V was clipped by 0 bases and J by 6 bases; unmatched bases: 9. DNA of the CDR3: TGTGCCAGCAGCGTAGCTAGGGGACGGGGGGGCGATACGCAGTATTTT. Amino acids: CASSVARGRGGDTQYF.

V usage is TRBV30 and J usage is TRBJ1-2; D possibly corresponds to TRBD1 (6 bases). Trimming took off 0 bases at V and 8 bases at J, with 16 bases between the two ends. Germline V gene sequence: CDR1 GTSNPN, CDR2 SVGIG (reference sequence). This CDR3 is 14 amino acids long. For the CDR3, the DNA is TGTGCCTGGAGTGTAGGGGGGGGGAATGAGGGCTACACCTTC. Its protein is CAWSVGGGNEGYTF.

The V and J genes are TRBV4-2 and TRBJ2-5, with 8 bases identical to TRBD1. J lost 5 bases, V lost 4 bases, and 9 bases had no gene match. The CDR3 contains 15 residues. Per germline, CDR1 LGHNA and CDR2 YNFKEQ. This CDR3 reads CASSLGQGASETQYF. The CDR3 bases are TGTGCCAGCAGCCTAGGACAGGGCGCGAGTGAGACCCAGTACTTC.

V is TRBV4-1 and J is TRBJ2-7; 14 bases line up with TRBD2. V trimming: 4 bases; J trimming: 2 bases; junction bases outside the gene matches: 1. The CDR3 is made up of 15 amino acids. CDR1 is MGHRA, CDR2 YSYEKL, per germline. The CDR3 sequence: CASSRGLAGAYEQYF. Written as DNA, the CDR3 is TGCGCCAGCAGCCGGGGACTAGCGGGAGCCTACGAGCAGTACTTC.

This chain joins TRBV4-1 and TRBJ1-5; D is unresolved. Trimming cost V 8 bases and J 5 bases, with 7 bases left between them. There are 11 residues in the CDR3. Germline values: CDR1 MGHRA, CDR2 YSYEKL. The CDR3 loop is CASGRDQPQHF. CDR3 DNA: TGCGCCAGCGGGAGAGATCAGCCCCAGCATTTT.

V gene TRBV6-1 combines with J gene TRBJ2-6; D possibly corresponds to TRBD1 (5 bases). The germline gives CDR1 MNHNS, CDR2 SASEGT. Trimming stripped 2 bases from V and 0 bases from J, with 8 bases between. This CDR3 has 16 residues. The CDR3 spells CASSEIRVSGANVLTF. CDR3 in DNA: TGTGCCAGCAGTGAAATCAGGGTCTCTGGGGCCAACGTCCTGACTTTC.

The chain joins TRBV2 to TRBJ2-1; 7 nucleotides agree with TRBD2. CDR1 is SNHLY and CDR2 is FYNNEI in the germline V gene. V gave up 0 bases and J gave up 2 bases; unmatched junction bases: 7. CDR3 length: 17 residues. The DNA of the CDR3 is TGTGCCAGCAGTGAAGCGCTTACTAGCGTAGCCTACAATGAGCAGTTCTTC. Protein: CASSEALTSVAYNEQFF.

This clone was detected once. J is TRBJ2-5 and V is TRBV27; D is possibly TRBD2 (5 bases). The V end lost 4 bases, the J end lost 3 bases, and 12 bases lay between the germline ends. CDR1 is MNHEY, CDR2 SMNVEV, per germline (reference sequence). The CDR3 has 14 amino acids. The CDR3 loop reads CASSYRGLKETQYF. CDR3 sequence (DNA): TGTGCCAGCAGTTACCGGGGTCTCAAAGAGACCCAGTACTTC.

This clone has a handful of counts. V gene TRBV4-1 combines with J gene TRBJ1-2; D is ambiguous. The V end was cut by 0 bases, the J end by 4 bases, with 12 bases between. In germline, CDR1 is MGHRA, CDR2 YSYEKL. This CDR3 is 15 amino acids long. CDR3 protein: CASSQEDSSSYGYTF. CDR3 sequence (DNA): TGCGCCAGCAGCCAAGAGGACTCTTCCTCCTATGGCTACACCTTC.

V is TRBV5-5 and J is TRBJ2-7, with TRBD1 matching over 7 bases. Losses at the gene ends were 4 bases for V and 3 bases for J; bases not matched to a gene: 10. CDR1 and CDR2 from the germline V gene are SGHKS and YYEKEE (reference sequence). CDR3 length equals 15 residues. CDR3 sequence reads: CASSLEQGTYYEQYF. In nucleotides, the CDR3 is TGTGCCAGCAGCCTAGAACAGGGGACCTACTACGAGCAGTACTTC.

CDR3: CASSEGLTGGSYEQYF. Here the CDR3 DNA reads TGTGCCAGCAGTGAAGGGCTGACAGGGGGCTCCTACGAGCAGTACTTC. The rearrangement joins TRBV6-1 to TRBJ2-7, with TRBD1 matching 9 bases. The CDR3 has 16 amino acids. Trimming removed 1 base from V and 0 bases from J; junction bases left unmatched: 4. The germline gives CDR1 MNHNS, CDR2 SASEGT.

CDR3 DNA: TGCGCCAGCAGCTTGGTTGGGACAGCGATCAATGAGCAGTTCTTC. Translation: CASSLVGTAINEQFF. The rearrangement links TRBV5-1 to TRBJ2-1; 7 positions match TRBD1. Trimming took 0 bases from V and 6 from J; bases not matched to a gene: 6. Germline CDR1 is SGHRS and CDR2 is YFSETQ. The CDR3 contains 15 residues.

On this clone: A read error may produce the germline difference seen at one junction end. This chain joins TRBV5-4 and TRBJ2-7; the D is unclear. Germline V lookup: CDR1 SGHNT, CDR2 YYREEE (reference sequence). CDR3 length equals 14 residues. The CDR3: CASSLTPDSYEQYF. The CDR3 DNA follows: TGTGCCAGCAGCCTCACCCCTGACTCCTACGAACAGTACTTC.

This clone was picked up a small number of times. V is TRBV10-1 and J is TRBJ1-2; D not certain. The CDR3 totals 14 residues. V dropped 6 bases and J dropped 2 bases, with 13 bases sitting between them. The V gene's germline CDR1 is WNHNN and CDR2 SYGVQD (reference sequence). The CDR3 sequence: CASRLPDGNYGYTF. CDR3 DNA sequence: TGCGCCAGCAGACTCCCAGACGGGAACTATGGCTACACCTTC.

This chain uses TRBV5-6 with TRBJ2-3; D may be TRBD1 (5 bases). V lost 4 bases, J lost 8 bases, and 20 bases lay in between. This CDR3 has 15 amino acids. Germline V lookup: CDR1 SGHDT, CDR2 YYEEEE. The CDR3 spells CASSLWSAAGRTQYF. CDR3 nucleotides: TGTGCCAGCAGCCTCTGGAGCGCGGCAGGGCGTACGCAGTATTTT.

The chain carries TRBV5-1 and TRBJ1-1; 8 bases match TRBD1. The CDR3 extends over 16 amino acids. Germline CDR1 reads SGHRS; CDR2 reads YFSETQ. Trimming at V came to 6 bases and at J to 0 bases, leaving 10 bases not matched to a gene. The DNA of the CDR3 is TGCGCCAGCAAAGGACAGGGTTGGATCATGAACACTGAAGCTTTCTTT. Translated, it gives CASKGQGWIMNTEAFF.

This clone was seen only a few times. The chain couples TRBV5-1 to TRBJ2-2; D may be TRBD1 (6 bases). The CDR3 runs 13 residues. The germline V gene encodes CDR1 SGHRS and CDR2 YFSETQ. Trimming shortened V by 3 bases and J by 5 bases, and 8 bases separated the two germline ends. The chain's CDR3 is CASSWTVTGELFF. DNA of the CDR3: TGCGCCAGCAGCTGGACAGTAACCGGGGAGCTGTTTTTT.

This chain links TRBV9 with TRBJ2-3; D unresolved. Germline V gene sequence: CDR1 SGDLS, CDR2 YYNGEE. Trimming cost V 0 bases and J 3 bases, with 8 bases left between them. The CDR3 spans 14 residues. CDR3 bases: TGTGCCAGCAGCGTAGCTTCGGTTACAGATACGCAGTATTTT. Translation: CASSVASVTDTQYF. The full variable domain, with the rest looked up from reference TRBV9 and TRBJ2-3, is DSGVTQTPKHLITATGQRVTLRCSPRSGDLSVYWYQQSLDQGLQFLIQYYNGEERAKGNILERFSAQQFPDLHSELNLSSLELGDSALYFCASSVASVTDTQYFGPGTRLTVL.

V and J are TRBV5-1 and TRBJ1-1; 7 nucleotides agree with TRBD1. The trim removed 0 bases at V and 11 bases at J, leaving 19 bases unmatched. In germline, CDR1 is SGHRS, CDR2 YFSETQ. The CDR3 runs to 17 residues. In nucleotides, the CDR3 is TGCGCCAGCAGCTTGGGGACCCGGGACAGCGTTAGTAAAAGGGCTTTCTTT. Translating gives CASSLGTRDSVSKRAFF.

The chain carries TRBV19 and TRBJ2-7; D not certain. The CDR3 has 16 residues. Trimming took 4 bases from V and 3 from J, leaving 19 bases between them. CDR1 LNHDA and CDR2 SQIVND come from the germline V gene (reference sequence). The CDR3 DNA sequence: TGTGCCAGTAGTAGGTTAGTTTTCGGCGACAACTACGAGCAGTACTTC. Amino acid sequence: CASSRLVFGDNYEQYF.

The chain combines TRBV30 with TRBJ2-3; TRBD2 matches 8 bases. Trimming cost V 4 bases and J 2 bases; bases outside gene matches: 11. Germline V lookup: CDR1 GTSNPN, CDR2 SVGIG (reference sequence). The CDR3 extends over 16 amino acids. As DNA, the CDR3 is TGTGCCTGGATTCGAACTGGACTAGCAGTCACAGATACGCAGTATTTT. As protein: CAWIRTGLAVTDTQYF.

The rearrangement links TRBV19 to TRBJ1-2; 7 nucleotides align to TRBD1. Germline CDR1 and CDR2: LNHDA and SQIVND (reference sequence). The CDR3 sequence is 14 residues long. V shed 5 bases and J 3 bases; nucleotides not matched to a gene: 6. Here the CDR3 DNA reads TGTGCCAGTAGTGGACAGGCCCGTGACTATGGCTACACCTTC. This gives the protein CASSGQARDYGYTF.

The CDR3: CASSGGINSYEQYF. The CDR3 bases are TGCGCCAGCAGCGGGGGCATCAACTCCTACGAGCAGTACTTC. This rearrangement joins TRBV5-1 to TRBJ2-7, with D possibly being TRBD1 (6 bases). The CDR3 is 14 amino acids. Germline V gene lookup returns CDR1 SGHRS and CDR2 YFSETQ. V was pared by 4 bases and J by 0 bases, with 11 bases between.

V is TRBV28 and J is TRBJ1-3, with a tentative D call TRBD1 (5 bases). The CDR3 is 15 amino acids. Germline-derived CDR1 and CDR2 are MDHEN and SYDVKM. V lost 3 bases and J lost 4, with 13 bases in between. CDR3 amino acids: CASSFGTGLGNTIYF. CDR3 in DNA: TGTGCCAGCAGTTTCGGTACAGGCCTCGGAAACACCATATATTTT. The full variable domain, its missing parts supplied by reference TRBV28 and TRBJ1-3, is DVKVTQSSRYLVKRTGEKVFLECVQDMDHENMFWYRQDPGLGLRLIYFSYDVKMKEKGDIPEGYSVSREKKERFSLILESASTNQTSMYLCASSFGTGLGNTIYFGEGSWLTVV.